The TCR beta chain under discussion was sequenced for a study of T cells in Graves' hyperthyroidism and ophthalmopathy. Study results and caveats: In the blood, most expanded thyroid clonotypes above 0.001 appeared as well.

For this clonotype: Its matching antigen is unknown.

With 3 bases clipped from V and 14 bases from J, the junction kept 11 bases outside the gene matches. Germline V gene data show CDR1 as SGHRS and CDR2 as YFSETQ. The CDR3 spans 14 residues. Amplification yielded TCR beta CDR3 regions, with RNA transcripts as the source. Researchers ran a first-round RT-PCR on the TCR CDR3 using the HTBI primer set. TCRdb redid the calling of the multiplex PCR reads with MiXCR, one entry per CDR3 protein. The sample holds hundreds of thousands of distinct CDR3 sequences, roughly 14% seen once. This chain connects TRBV5-1 to TRBJ2-1, with TRBD1 matching over 10 bases. Input material: blood. The source of this sequence is a man aged 18 to 30 with Graves' ophthalmopathy. CDR3: CASSSDRGHYPEFF. The CDR3 region has the DNA TGCGCCAGCAGCTCAGACAGGGGGCATTATCCTGAGTTCTTC.